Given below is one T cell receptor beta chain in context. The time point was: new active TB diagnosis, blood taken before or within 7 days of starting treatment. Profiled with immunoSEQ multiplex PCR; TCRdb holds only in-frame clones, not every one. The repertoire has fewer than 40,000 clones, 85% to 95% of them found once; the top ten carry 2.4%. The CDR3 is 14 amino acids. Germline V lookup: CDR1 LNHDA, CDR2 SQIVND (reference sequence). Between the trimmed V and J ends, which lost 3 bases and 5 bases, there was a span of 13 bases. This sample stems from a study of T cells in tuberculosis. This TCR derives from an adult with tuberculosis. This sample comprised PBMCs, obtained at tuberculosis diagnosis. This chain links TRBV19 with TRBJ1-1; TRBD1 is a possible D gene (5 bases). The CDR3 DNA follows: TGTGCCAGTAGTATCCGGGGGAGAGGGACTGAAGCTTTCTTT. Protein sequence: CASSIRGRGTEAFF.